This TCR beta chain was obtained from a study of T cell clonotyping in hematopoietic cell transplantation. Comments on this clone: Antigen unknown.

The table came from immunoSEQ multiplex PCR; TCRdb's copy has only in-frame clones and leaves some out. The data hold about 16,000 clones, with about 83% observed a single time. Study conclusions and caveats: Without cell sorting, CD4 versus CD8 contributions remain unresolved. Few recipient clonotypes overlapped donors; over 95% were de novo at given depth. Broader posttransplant TCR repertoire diversity was predicted by graft donor and pretransplant recipient Inverse Simpson Index values. Pathologically expanded recipient clonotypes increased progressively from day 30 to day 180 as diversity fell.

Trimming removed 7 bases from V and 0 bases from J, with 15 bases in between. The CDR3 length is 15 residues. Germline CDR1 MNHEY, CDR2 SVGAGI. The genes are TRBV6-5 and TRBJ1-1; D is ambiguous. This receptor was identified in a male patient between 60 and 69 years old who had an allogeneic stem cell transplant from a related donor, so the T cells may come from the graft donor. Some clones in this sample may be carry-over from other donors' samples. The sequencing here drew on PBMCs, taken 100 days after allogeneic stem cell transplant. CDR3 DNA: TGTGCCAGCACCCGAGGTCTGGAGATGAACACTGAAGCTTTCTTT. It translates to CASTRGLEMNTEAFF.